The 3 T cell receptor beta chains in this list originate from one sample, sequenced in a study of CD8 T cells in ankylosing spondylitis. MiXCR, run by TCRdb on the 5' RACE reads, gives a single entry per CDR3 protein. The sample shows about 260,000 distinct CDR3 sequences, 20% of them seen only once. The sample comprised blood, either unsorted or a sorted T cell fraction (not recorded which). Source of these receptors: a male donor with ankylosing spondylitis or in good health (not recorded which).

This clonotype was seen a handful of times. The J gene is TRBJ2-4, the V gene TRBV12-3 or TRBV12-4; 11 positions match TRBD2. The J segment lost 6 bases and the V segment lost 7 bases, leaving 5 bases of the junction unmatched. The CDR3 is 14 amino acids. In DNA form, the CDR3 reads TGTGCCAGCACCCTGACTAGCGGGACAAACATTCAGTACTTC. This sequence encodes CASTLTSGTNIQYF.

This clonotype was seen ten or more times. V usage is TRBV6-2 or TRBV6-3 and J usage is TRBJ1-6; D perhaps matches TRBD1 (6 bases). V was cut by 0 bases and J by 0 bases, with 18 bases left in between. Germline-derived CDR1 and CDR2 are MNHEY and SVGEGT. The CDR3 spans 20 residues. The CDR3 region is CASSYSRIAGANSYNSPLHF. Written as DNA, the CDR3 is TGTGCCAGCAGTTACTCGAGAATCGCAGGGGCGAACTCCTATAATTCACCCCTCCACTTT.

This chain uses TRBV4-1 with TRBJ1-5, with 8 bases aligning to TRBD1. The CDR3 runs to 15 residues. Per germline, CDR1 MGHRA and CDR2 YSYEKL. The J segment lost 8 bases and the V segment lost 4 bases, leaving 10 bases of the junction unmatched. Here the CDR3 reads CASSRSGTGFEPQHF. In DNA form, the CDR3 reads TGCGCCAGCAGCCGATCCGGGACAGGTTTTGAGCCCCAGCATTTT.